A selection of T cell receptor beta chains follows, all from one sample in a study of somatic mutations in cytotoxic T cells in rheumatoid arthritis. The repertoire was sequenced with immunoSEQ multiplex PCR; TCRdb's copy has only in-frame clones and lacks some. The sample holds approximately 18,000 clones, roughly nine tenths seen once. The material sequenced was CD8+ T cells sorted from blood. The receptor set was obtained from a man aged 35 to 55 in good health. The CDR3 runs from the conserved cysteine through the conserved F or W. D genes are given only for firm matches. Some rows have no size entry. The others give once, few or many, or a class for an expanded clone.

J gene: TRBJ2-3
V gene: TRBV7-6
clone size: once
D gene: .
CDR3 protein: CASSLSRSGSFTDTQYF
CDR3 DNA: TGTGCCAGCAGCTTATCGCGTTCCGGGAGTTTTACAGATACGCAGTATTTT

J gene: TRBJ2-4
V gene: TRBV30
clone size: once
D gene: TRBD1
CDR3 protein: CASRDRLNIQYF
CDR3 DNA: TGTGCCAGCCGGGACAGGCTCAACATTCAGTACTTC

J gene: TRBJ2-2
V gene: TRBV4-3
clone size: .
D gene: TRBD1
CDR3 protein: CASSQETDRAGELFF
CDR3 DNA: TGCGCCAGCAGCCAAGAGACGGACAGGGCCGGGGAGCTGTTTTTT

J gene: TRBJ2-5
V gene: TRBV6-5
clone size: few
D gene: .
CDR3 protein: CASSYSGETQYF
CDR3 DNA: TGTGCCAGCAGTTACAGTGGAGAGACCCAGTACTTC

J gene: TRBJ1-2
V gene: TRBV5-1
clone size: once
D gene: .
CDR3 protein: CASSLAGAPNYGYTF
CDR3 DNA: TGCGCCAGCAGCTTGGCCGGGGCCCCTAACTATGGCTACACCTTC

J gene: TRBJ2-2
V gene: TRBV27
clone size: .
D gene: .
CDR3 protein: CASSFFLNTGELFF
CDR3 DNA: TGTGCCAGCAGTTTCTTCCTGAACACCGGGGAGCTGTTTTTT

J gene: TRBJ2-2
V gene: TRBV10-3
clone size: few
D gene: .
CDR3 protein: CAITGRWSGELFF
CDR3 DNA: TGTGCAATCACAGGGCGGTGGTCCGGGGAGCTGTTTTTT

J gene: TRBJ1-5
V gene: TRBV28
clone size: medium-sized
D gene: .
CDR3 protein: CASSLGREVQPQHF
CDR3 DNA: TGTGCCAGCAGTTTAGGCAGGGAGGTTCAGCCCCAGCATTTT

J gene: TRBJ2-4
V gene: TRBV27
clone size: .
D gene: .
CDR3 protein: CASSLLPFDIQYF
CDR3 DNA: TGTGCCAGCAGTTTACTACCCTTTGACATTCAGTACTTC

J gene: TRBJ1-5
V gene: TRBV2
clone size: few
D gene: .
CDR3 protein: CASRQVLNQPQHF
CDR3 DNA: TGTGCCAGCCGACAGGTACTCAATCAGCCCCAGCATTTT

J gene: TRBJ2-7
V gene: TRBV27
clone size: .
D gene: TRBD2
CDR3 protein: CASSLLGGRGEQYF
CDR3 DNA: TGTGCCAGCAGTTTATTGGGCGGGAGAGGCGAGCAGTACTTC

J gene: TRBJ1-2
V gene: TRBV6-5
clone size: once
D gene: TRBD1
CDR3 protein: CASSLLGQGRDGYTF
CDR3 DNA: TGTGCCAGCAGCCTACTAGGACAGGGGCGGGATGGCTACACCTTC

J gene: TRBJ2-1
V gene: TRBV5-5
clone size: .
D gene: TRBD2
CDR3 protein: CASSPTSGRHSYNEQFF
CDR3 DNA: TGTGCCAGCAGCCCGACTAGCGGGAGACACTCCTACAATGAGCAGTTCTTC

J gene: TRBJ1-5
V gene: TRBV4-2
clone size: .
D gene: TRBD1
CDR3 protein: CASSQGGTDINQPQHF
CDR3 DNA: TGTGCCAGCAGCCAGGGAGGGACAGACATCAATCAGCCCCAGCATTTT

J gene: TRBJ1-1
V gene: TRBV27
clone size: few
D gene: .
CDR3 protein: CASSLLAEMNTEAFF
CDR3 DNA: TGTGCCAGCAGTTTATTGGCAGAAATGAACACTGAAGCTTTCTTT

J gene: TRBJ2-3
V gene: TRBV7-2
clone size: .
D gene: .
CDR3 protein: CASSPNGAWTDTQYF
CDR3 DNA: TGTGCCAGCAGCCCCAATGGTGCGTGGACAGATACGCAGTATTTT

J gene: TRBJ2-7
V gene: TRBV27
clone size: .
D gene: TRBD2
CDR3 protein: CASSRGTSGSYEQYF
CDR3 DNA: TGTGCCAGCAGCCGCGGGACTAGCGGGAGCTACGAGCAGTACTTC

J gene: TRBJ2-7
V gene: TRBV11-2
clone size: .
D gene: .
CDR3 protein: CASSWGRAYEQYF
CDR3 DNA: TGTGCCAGCAGCTGGGGCAGGGCTTACGAGCAGTACTTC

J gene: TRBJ2-7
V gene: TRBV13
clone size: .
D gene: TRBD1
CDR3 protein: CASSPTTGPEQYF
CDR3 DNA: TGTGCCAGCAGCCCCACGACAGGGCCCGAGCAGTACTTC

J gene: TRBJ1-5
V gene: TRBV18
clone size: .
D gene: .
CDR3 protein: CASSPSTLYSNQPQHF
CDR3 DNA: TGTGCCAGCTCACCGTCGACTCTTTATAGCAATCAGCCCCAGCATTTT

J gene: TRBJ2-7
V gene: TRBV9
clone size: once
D gene: TRBD2
CDR3 protein: CASSVGGRADEQYF
CDR3 DNA: TGTGCCAGCAGCGTAGGGGGGAGGGCCGACGAGCAGTACTTC

J gene: TRBJ2-1
V gene: TRBV11-2
clone size: .
D gene: TRBD2
CDR3 protein: CASSLYLAGGDNEQFF
CDR3 DNA: TGTGCCAGCAGCTTATATCTAGCGGGAGGGGACAATGAGCAGTTCTTC

J gene: TRBJ1-1
V gene: TRBV19
clone size: .
D gene: .
CDR3 protein: CASSATLNTEAFF
CDR3 DNA: TGTGCCAGTAGTGCGACACTGAACACTGAAGCTTTCTTT

J gene: TRBJ1-3
V gene: TRBV27
clone size: .
D gene: .
CDR3 protein: CASSLFPGFSGNTIYF
CDR3 DNA: TGTGCCAGCAGTTTGTTTCCCGGCTTCTCTGGAAACACCATATATTTT

J gene: TRBJ1-1
V gene: TRBV15
clone size: .
D gene: .
CDR3 protein: CATSRVSVTEAFF
CDR3 DNA: TGTGCCACCAGCAGAGTATCGGTGACTGAAGCTTTCTTT

J gene: TRBJ2-1
V gene: TRBV27
clone size: once
D gene: TRBD2
CDR3 protein: CASSSTSEDEQFF
CDR3 DNA: TGTGCCAGCAGTAGCACTAGCGAGGATGAGCAGTTCTTC

J gene: TRBJ2-7
V gene: TRBV13
clone size: once
D gene: .
CDR3 protein: CASSSSGQTGEQYF
CDR3 DNA: TGTGCCAGCAGCAGTTCGGGCCAAACGGGGGAGCAGTACTTC

J gene: TRBJ2-7
V gene: TRBV7-9
clone size: .
D gene: .
CDR3 protein: CASSVPGVGYEQYF
CDR3 DNA: TGTGCCAGCAGCGTCCCAGGGGTAGGGTACGAGCAGTACTTC

J gene: TRBJ1-3
V gene: TRBV5-4
clone size: .
D gene: .
CDR3 protein: CASSSSGDTIYF
CDR3 DNA: TGTGCCAGCAGCTCATCAGGGGACACCATATATTTT